These T cell receptor beta chains were read from a single sample in a study of blood T cell repertoires in COVID-19. Generated by immunoSEQ multiplex PCR, the TCRdb table keeps only in-frame clones and is missing some. The sample includes some 130,000 clones, 85% of them seen just once. The sequencing input was peripheral blood. These receptor sequences come from an elderly man with acute or convalescent COVID-19. Each CDR3 is given with its conserved first and last residue. The D gene is left open where the match is weak. Only part of the rows carry a size: once, few, many, or a class if the clone is expanded.

>TRBJ1-1|-|TRBV6-6|-
CASSYPELNTEAFF
TGTGCCAGCAGTTACCCAGAACTGAACACTGAAGCTTTCTTT
>TRBJ2-7|-|TRBV4-3|TRBD1
CASSQAGGSSYEQYF
TGCGCCAGCAGCCAAGCAGGGGGAAGCTCCTACGAGCAGTACTTC
>TRBJ1-1|-|TRBV2|-
CASSYPSSLNTEAFF
TGTGCCAGCAGCTACCCGTCATCATTGAACACTGAAGCTTTCTTT
>TRBJ2-7|-|TRBV24-1|TRBD2
CATSGSSGSRGYEQYF
TGTGCCACCAGTGGTTCTAGCGGATCCCGGGGCTACGAGCAGTACTTC
>TRBJ1-2|-|TRBV10-3|TRBD1
CAISDRGQGGSNYGYTF
TGTGCCATCAGTGACCGGGGACAGGGGGGGTCTAACTATGGCTACACCTTC
>TRBJ2-7|-|TRBV10-3|TRBD1
CATQDRESYEQYF
TGTGCCACCCAAGACAGGGAGTCCTACGAGCAGTACTTC
>TRBJ2-7|-|TRBV6-5|TRBD1
CATIPGQQAYEQYF
TGTGCCACCATACCGGGACAGCAAGCCTACGAGCAGTACTTC
>TRBJ1-5|-|TRBV6-2/TRBV6-3|-
CASSYFSQGYNQPQHF
TGTGCCAGCAGTTACTTTTCACAGGGATACAATCAGCCCCAGCATTTT
>TRBJ1-1|-|TRBV6-5|TRBD1
CASSYSRQGRTEAFF
TGTGCCAGCAGTTACTCCAGACAGGGAAGGACTGAAGCTTTCTTT
>TRBJ2-7|-|TRBV28|TRBD1
CASSLSPGQGGYEQYF
TGTGCCAGCAGTTTATCCCCGGGACAGGGGGGGTACGAGCAGTACTTC
>TRBJ2-5|-|TRBV7-2|-
CASSLEGRWTQYF
TGTGCCAGCAGCTTAGAGGGGAGGTGGACCCAGTACTTC
>TRBJ1-4|once|TRBV12-3/TRBV12-4|TRBD1
CASSRQGWEKLFF
TGTGCCAGCAGTCGACAGGGATGGGAAAAACTGTTTTTT
>TRBJ1-2|-|TRBV7-2|TRBD1
CASSLAEGADYGYTF
TGTGCCAGCAGCTTAGCCGAGGGGGCGGACTATGGCTACACCTTC
>TRBJ2-1|-|TRBV6-1|-
CASSDSTLLPYNEQFF
TGTGCCAGCAGTGATTCGACACTTCTCCCCTACAATGAGCAGTTCTTC
>TRBJ1-4|-|TRBV20-1|-
CSASGEPEKLFF
TGCAGTGCTAGTGGAGAACCCGAAAAACTGTTTTTT
>TRBJ2-1|-|TRBV14|TRBD1
CASSKDRGKQFF
TGTGCCAGCAGCAAGGACAGGGGAAAGCAGTTCTTC